The clone carrying this T cell receptor (beta chain) was counted only a few times. The ends were cut back, 3 bases at V and 5 bases at J, with 14 bases in the middle. The V gene's germline CDR1 is LGHNT and CDR2 FRNRAP. The CDR3 length is 15 residues. This record comes from a study of regulatory and conventional T cells in RAG deficiency. Clones were read by immunoSEQ multiplex PCR, and TCRdb kept only the in-frame ones, dropping some. The data contain around 37,000 clones, about 91% of them singletons. This sample also belongs to another study, concerning regulatory T cells. This second study notes: Amplification used 52 TRBV primers and 13 TRBJ primers.

The chain has TRBV12-5 and TRBJ2-1, with a weak D call TRBD2 (5 bases). The receptor comes from a human donor in good health. The sequenced sample was CD8+ T cells sorted from blood. CDR3 in DNA: TGTGCTAGTGGTTTCGGACTCCTTGTAGACAATGAGCAGTTCTTC. Its translation is CASGFGLLVDNEQFF.